A single sample gave rise to the 15 T cell receptor beta chains below, sequenced in a study of CD8 T cells in ankylosing spondylitis. Antigen specificity for these receptors is unknown. TCRdb recomputed calls from the 5' RACE reads with MiXCR, one row per CDR3 protein. The sample records 500,000 or so distinct CDR3 sequences, less than 6% being singletons. Study-level points and caveats: There was a TCR beta motif, made of several highly homologous variants, that appeared characteristic of ankylosing spondylitis blood.

Sample: blood, either unsorted or a sorted T cell fraction (not recorded which). Receptor source: a male donor with ankylosing spondylitis.

This clonotype was recorded many times. The gene calls are TRBV12-3 or TRBV12-4 and TRBJ1-1; 9 bases are shared with TRBD1. The V and J ends lost 7 bases and 5 bases, in that order; junction bases with no gene match: 8. This CDR3 comprises 14 residues. CDR3: CASNRQGEETEAFF. The CDR3 DNA reads as TGTGCCAGCAATAGACAGGGGGAGGAGACTGAAGCTTTCTTT.

Ten or more counts support this clonotype. This chain links TRBV6-1 with TRBJ2-3; 10 bases fit TRBD2. Germline V gene sequence: CDR1 MNHNS, CDR2 SASEGT. CDR3 length equals 16 residues. V dropped 6 bases and J dropped 2; count of bases not matched to a gene: 8. Here the CDR3 DNA reads TGTGCCAGCAGCGACATTGGACTAGCGGTCACAGATACGCAGTATTTT. Protein: CASSDIGLAVTDTQYF.

This clonotype was seen repeatedly, ten times or more. The V gene is TRBV18, the J gene TRBJ1-2, with D unresolved. From germline, CDR1 is KGHSH and CDR2 LQKENI. The CDR3 spans 12 residues. Trimming removed 6 bases at V and 5 bases at J, with 10 bases between. The CDR3 reads CASSPTAYGYTF. CDR3 sequence (DNA): TGTGCCAGCTCCCCGACCGCATATGGCTACACCTTC.

This clonotype was found many times. The chain is built from TRBV11-2 and TRBJ2-6; 11 bases map to TRBD1. The germline gives CDR1 SGHAT, CDR2 FQNNGV. This CDR3 is 18 amino acids long. V trimming: 2 bases; J trimming: 2 bases; junction bases outside the gene matches: 5. CDR3 DNA sequence: TGTGCCAGCAGCTTAAAATGGACAGGGGGCGCTGGGGCCAACGTCCTGACTTTC. This sequence encodes CASSLKWTGGAGANVLTF.

This clonotype was counted ten times or more. The chain recombines TRBV6-2 or TRBV6-3 with TRBJ2-5; TRBD2 matches 11 bases. CDR1 is MNHEY, CDR2 SVGEGT, per germline. The CDR3 spans 14 residues. J was trimmed by 5 bases and V by 6 bases; bases with no gene match: 5. The CDR3 DNA is TGTGCCAGCAGGCGACTAGCGGGACCGGAGACCCAGTACTTC. It specifies CASRRLAGPETQYF.

As concerns this clonotype: Just one base apart from a much larger clone, this may be a read error. The chain employs TRBV5-1 and TRBJ1-2; D gene uncertain. Germline V gene lookup returns CDR1 SGHRS and CDR2 YFSETQ. V was pared by 0 bases and J by 4 bases, with 19 bases between. This CDR3 has 17 amino acids. The CDR3: CASSLGKGIGEIYGYTF. The CDR3 nucleotides read TGCGCCAGCAGCTTGGGGAAAGGAATAGGAGAAATCTATGGCTACACCTTC.

This clonotype was recorded at least ten times. This chain uses TRBV14 with TRBJ2-1; possible D gene TRBD2, 7 bases. Germline CDR1 and CDR2: SGHDN and FVKESK. Between the trimmed V and J ends, which lost 2 bases and 0 bases, there was a span of 11 bases. CDR3 size: 16 residues. The CDR3, as DNA: TGTGCCAGCAGCCAAATAGGGGGGGACTCCTACAATGAGCAGTTCTTC. Protein: CASSQIGGDSYNEQFF.

This clonotype has ten or more counts. This chain links TRBV4-2 with TRBJ1-3; 9 bases are shared with TRBD1. With 5 bases clipped from V and 5 bases from J, the junction kept 7 bases outside the gene matches. Germline V gene data show CDR1 as LGHNA and CDR2 as YNFKEQ. The CDR3 loop spans 15 amino acids. The CDR3 is CASSLEQGARNTIYF. CDR3 bases: TGTGCCAGCAGCTTAGAACAGGGGGCTAGAAACACCATATATTTT.

The sample holds many counts of this clonotype. The chain combines TRBV5-1 with TRBJ2-1; D might be TRBD1 or TRBD2, each matching 5 bases. The CDR3 is 15 residues long. CDR1 SGHRS and CDR2 YFSETQ come from the germline V gene. With 2 bases removed from V and 10 bases from J, the gap between germline ends came to 19 bases. The CDR3 DNA reads TGCGCCAGCAGCTTTGATGGGGACCGGGTTTCGGAGCAGTTCTTC. This codes for CASSFDGDRVSEQFF.

Only a few counts were recorded for this clonotype. V usage is TRBV9 and J usage is TRBJ2-3, with D perhaps TRBD1 (6 bases). The CDR3 loop spans 16 amino acids. V lost 3 bases and J 1 base, leaving 15 bases between the germline ends. Germline V gives CDR1 SGDLS, CDR2 YYNGEE. The CDR3 nucleotides are TGTGCCAGCAGCGAATCCGGCAGGGGCGGCACAGATACGCAGTATTTT. Translated, it gives CASSESGRGGTDTQYF.

The chain employs TRBV4-2 and TRBJ2-2; D not certain. The CDR3 loop spans 14 amino acids. Trimming left V 3 bases short and J 4 bases short, with 9 bases between. Germline lookup yields CDR1 LGHNA and CDR2 YNFKEQ. CDR3 loop: CASSHQQSTGELFF. The CDR3 DNA reads as TGTGCCAGCAGCCACCAACAGAGCACCGGGGAGCTGTTTTTT.

This clonotype was observed many times. The chain uses TRBV10-3 and TRBJ2-1; TRBD2 matches at 14 bases. The germline gives CDR1 ENHRY, CDR2 SYGVKD. This CDR3 is 15 amino acids long. The trim removed 8 bases at V and 12 bases at J, leaving 12 bases unmatched. CDR3 nucleotides: TGTGCCATCGGGTTGGGGACTAGCGGGGGTGTATGGCAGTTCTTC. Translated, it gives CAIGLGTSGGVWQFF.

There are many counts of this clonotype. The V gene is TRBV28, the J gene TRBJ2-2; TRBD2 matches at 7 bases. The germline V gene has CDR1 MDHEN and CDR2 SYDVKM. The CDR3 length is 16 residues. With 1 base clipped from V and 5 bases from J, the junction kept 7 bases outside the gene matches. The CDR3 reads CASSLSWGSGTGELFF. The CDR3 DNA reads as TGTGCCAGCAGTTTATCCTGGGGTAGCGGGACCGGGGAGCTGTTTTTT. The full variable domain, its missing parts supplied by reference TRBV28 and TRBJ2-2, is DVKVTQSSRYLVKRTGEKVFLECVQDMDHENMFWYRQDPGLGLRLIYFSYDVKMKEKGDIPEGYSVSREKKERFSLILESASTNQTSMYLCASSLSWGSGTGELFFGEGSRLTVL.

This clonotype occurred many times. The CDR3 spells CASSLGRQGYNEQFF. The CDR3 nucleotides read TGTGCCAGCAGCTTAGGGCGGCAGGGCTACAATGAGCAGTTCTTC. The chain has TRBV7-9 and TRBJ2-1, with D possibly being TRBD1 (5 bases). The germline V gene encodes CDR1 SEHNR and CDR2 FQNEAQ (reference sequence). Trimming left V 1 base short and J 3 bases short, with 10 bases between. CDR3 length equals 15 residues.

This clonotype was seen at least ten times. This chain joins TRBV6-5 and TRBJ1-1, with D possibly being TRBD1 (5 bases). V lost 6 bases to trimming and J lost 5 bases, with 13 bases between them. Germline CDR1 is MNHEY and CDR2 is SVGAGI. The length of the CDR3 is 13 residues. The CDR3 region has the DNA TGTGCCAGCAGCCTAGGGGTACGGACTGAAGCTTTCTTT. It codes for CASSLGVRTEAFF.